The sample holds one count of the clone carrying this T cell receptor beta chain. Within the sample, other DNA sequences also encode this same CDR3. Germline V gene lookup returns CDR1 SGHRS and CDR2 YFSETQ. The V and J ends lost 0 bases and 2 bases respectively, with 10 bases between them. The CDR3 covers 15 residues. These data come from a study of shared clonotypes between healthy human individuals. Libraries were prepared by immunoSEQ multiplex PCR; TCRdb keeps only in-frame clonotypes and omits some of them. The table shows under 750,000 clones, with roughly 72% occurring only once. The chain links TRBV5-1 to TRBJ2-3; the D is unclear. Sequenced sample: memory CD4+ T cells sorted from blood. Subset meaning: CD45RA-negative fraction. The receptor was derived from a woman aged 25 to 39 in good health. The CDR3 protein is CASSLDRPSTDTQYF. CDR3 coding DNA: TGCGCCAGCAGCTTGGACAGACCCTCCACAGATACGCAGTATTTT.